This TCR beta chain was profiled in a study of T cells in Graves' hyperthyroidism and ophthalmopathy. This clonotype was observed at least ten times. Antigen unknown. Whole-study results and caveats: Ophthalmopathy, which appeared later, was predicted by the model a median about 6.8 months before onset.

Amplified TCR beta CDR3 regions came from RNA transcripts. During a first-round RT-PCR of the TCR CDR3, the HTBI primer set was used. TCRdb used MiXCR to reprocess the multiplex PCR reads, holding one entry per CDR3 protein. The sample contains roughly 500,000 distinct CDR3 sequences, 46% of which appear only once. The CDR3 spans 13 residues. In germline, CDR1 is ENHRY, CDR2 SYGVKD. Deletions cut 6 bases from V and 3 bases from J, with 11 bases between. This chain uses TRBV10-3 with TRBJ2-5, with TRBD1 as a possible D gene (5 bases). The source is an adult woman with Graves' disease, either hyperthyroidism or ophthalmopathy (not recorded which). Sequenced sample: peripheral blood or thyroid tissue (not recorded which). CDR3 in amino acids: CAIRPWGEETQYF. In nucleotides, the CDR3 is TGTGCCATCAGGCCCTGGGGCGAAGAGACCCAGTACTTC.